Each of the 28 T cell receptor beta chains below was sequenced from the same sample in a study of cytomegalovirus exposure and HLA in healthy donors. Primers included in the PCR were 60 Vbeta and 13 Jbeta primers. Generated by immunoSEQ multiplex PCR, the TCRdb table keeps only in-frame clones and is missing some. The sample holds some 200,000 clones, around 85% seen once. Input material: PBMCs. The receptors here all came from a man in his fifties in good health and CMV-seronegative.

V usage is TRBV27 and J usage is TRBJ1-1; 7 bases align to TRBD1. Germline assignment: CDR1 MNHEY and CDR2 SMNVEV (reference sequence). Trimming cost V 0 bases and J 5 bases; bases outside gene matches: 6. The CDR3 consists of 15 residues. The CDR3 region is CASSLSTGRRTEAFF. The CDR3 DNA sequence: TGTGCCAGCAGTTTATCGACAGGGCGAAGGACTGAAGCTTTCTTT.

The count of this clone is one. The chain joins TRBV19 to TRBJ2-5; tentatively, D is TRBD1 (6 bases). Between the trimmed V and J ends, which lost 9 bases and 5 bases, there was a span of 22 bases. Germline-derived CDR1 and CDR2 are LNHDA and SQIVND (reference sequence). This CDR3 comprises 15 residues. DNA of the CDR3: TGTGCCAGCCGGGACGGGACAAGGGTTCGGGAGACCCAGTACTTC. Protein product: CASRDGTRVRETQYF.

The gene calls are TRBV5-1 and TRBJ1-1; 8 positions match TRBD1. The CDR3 is 13 residues long. With 3 bases clipped from V and 4 bases from J, the junction kept 2 bases outside the gene matches. Germline lookup yields CDR1 SGHRS and CDR2 YFSETQ. This CDR3 is CASSWTGITEAFF. As DNA, the CDR3 is TGCGCCAGCAGCTGGACAGGGATCACTGAAGCTTTCTTT.

This clone was observed a few times. This chain connects TRBV7-2 to TRBJ2-1; 10 bases fit TRBD1. The V gene end was trimmed by 7 bases and the J gene end by 4 bases; junction bases not matched to a gene: 10. Germline V gene data show CDR1 as SGHTA and CDR2 as FQGNSA. CDR3 length equals 16 residues. The CDR3 sequence: CASTLNRDRGYNEQFF. The DNA for the CDR3 is TGTGCCAGCACCCTAAACCGGGACAGGGGATACAATGAGCAGTTCTTC.

This chain links TRBV7-7 with TRBJ2-3, with 7 bases identical to TRBD2. Unmatched junction bases numbered 5, after V lost 2 bases and J lost 3 bases. This CDR3 has 15 residues. Germline CDR1 reads SSHAT; CDR2 reads FNYEAQ (reference sequence). The CDR3 protein is CASSLNGGSTDTQYF. The CDR3 coding sequence is TGTGCCAGCAGCTTAAACGGCGGGAGTACAGATACGCAGTATTTT.

The chain joins TRBV14 to TRBJ2-2; no definite D call. The CDR3 sequence is 15 residues long. Between the trimmed V and J ends, which lost 3 bases and 3 bases, there was a span of 11 bases. Germline CDR1 SGHDN, CDR2 FVKESK. CDR3 sequence reads: CASSQTESHTGELFF. The CDR3 DNA sequence: TGTGCCAGCAGCCAGACGGAGAGCCACACCGGGGAGCTGTTTTTT.

The chain uses TRBV2 and TRBJ2-1; TRBD2 aligns across 13 bases. Germline loops: CDR1 SNHLY, CDR2 FYNNEI. The V and J ends lost 2 bases and 2 bases, in that order; junction bases with no gene match: 9. The CDR3 loop spans 19 amino acids. The CDR3 DNA follows: TGTGCCAGCAGTGAATCTCCGGGACTAGCGGGAACTACCTACAATGAGCAGTTCTTC. As protein: CASSESPGLAGTTYNEQFF.

This chain joins TRBV12-5 and TRBJ2-1, with TRBD2 identical over 7 bases. CDR1 is LGHNT, CDR2 FRNRAP, per germline. Unmatched junction bases numbered 11, after V lost 5 bases and J lost 7 bases. The length of the CDR3 is 15 residues. Here the CDR3 reads CASGPFVGGVNEQFF. The CDR3 DNA reads TGTGCTAGTGGTCCCTTCGTGGGAGGGGTGAATGAGCAGTTCTTC.

V usage is TRBV27 and J usage is TRBJ2-1; 7 nucleotides line up with TRBD2. Germline CDR1 reads MNHEY; CDR2 reads SMNVEV (reference sequence). The CDR3 extends over 14 amino acids. The V gene end was trimmed by 4 bases and the J gene end by 3 bases; junction bases not matched to a gene: 3. The CDR3 region has the DNA TGTGCCAGCAGTTGGAGCGGGAACTACAATGAGCAGTTCTTC. This codes for CASSWSGNYNEQFF.

This clone was observed once. V and J are TRBV5-1 and TRBJ2-7; 11 nucleotides line up with TRBD1. The CDR3 totals 16 residues. The germline V gene has CDR1 SGHRS and CDR2 YFSETQ. Losses at the gene ends were 0 bases for V and 6 bases for J; bases not matched to a gene: 8. The chain's CDR3 is CASSLAMPGTGGEQYF. The CDR3 DNA follows: TGCGCCAGCAGCTTGGCCATGCCGGGGACAGGGGGCGAGCAGTACTTC.

CDR3 bases: TGTGCCAGCAGCCACCCTGGGGGGTTGCAGCCCCAGCATTTT. Translating gives CASSHPGGLQPQHF. The chain couples TRBV4-2 to TRBJ1-5; D possibly corresponds to TRBD1 (5 bases). The CDR3 length is 14 residues. Germline values: CDR1 LGHNA, CDR2 YNFKEQ. V lost 3 bases and J lost 7, with 13 bases in between.

This clone was counted a single time. V gene TRBV18 combines with J gene TRBJ2-5, with 10 bases aligning to TRBD1. The closer fit of TRBJ2-7 to the DNA end suggests the J call may be wrong. Germline V lookup: CDR1 KGHSH, CDR2 LQKENI. This CDR3 has 15 residues. CDR3 region: CASSPRTGGSYEQYF. CDR3 nucleotide sequence: TGTGCCAGCTCACCAAGGACAGGGGGTTCCTACGAGCAGTACTTC.

The chain recombines TRBV9 with TRBJ2-2, with TRBD1 identical over 12 bases. V lost 0 bases, J lost 4 bases, and 7 bases stayed unmatched. The CDR3 has 18 residues. Germline assignment: CDR1 SGDLS and CDR2 YYNGEE. As DNA, the CDR3 is TGTGCCAGCAGCGTAGACGGGACAGGGGGCTGGGGCACCGGGGAGCTGTTTTTT. This gives the protein CASSVDGTGGWGTGELFF.

The chain has TRBV18 and TRBJ2-7; D ambiguous. The CDR3 totals 14 residues. CDR1 and CDR2 from the germline V gene are KGHSH and LQKENI. Trimming cost V 1 base and J 1 base, with 8 bases left between them. The CDR3 loop reads CASSPRSSSYEQYF. CDR3 nucleotides: TGTGCCAGCTCACCACGGAGCTCATCCTACGAGCAGTACTTC.

This chain links TRBV2 with TRBJ2-5, with TRBD2 as a possible D gene (6 bases). Per germline, CDR1 SNHLY and CDR2 FYNNEI. V was trimmed by 2 bases and J by 3 bases, leaving 16 bases between them. The CDR3 has 16 amino acids. The CDR3 loop reads CASSEMGVGGEETQYF. CDR3 bases: TGTGCCAGCAGTGAAATGGGGGTTGGAGGGGAAGAGACCCAGTACTTC.

The rearrangement uses TRBV7-8 and TRBJ2-3; TRBD2 matches at 12 bases. This CDR3 is built from 16 residues. Germline-derived CDR1 and CDR2 are SGHVS and FQNEAQ. Germline trimming cut 1 base from V and 2 bases from J; bases unmatched to any gene: 1. The CDR3 reads CASSLGTSGTTDTQYF. CDR3 nucleotides: TGTGCCAGCAGCTTAGGGACTAGCGGGACCACAGATACGCAGTATTTT.

This chain links TRBV29-1 with TRBJ1-5; 8 bases match TRBD1. Germline V lookup: CDR1 SQVTM, CDR2 ANQGSEA. V dropped 7 bases and J dropped 2; count of bases not matched to a gene: 7. The CDR3 sequence is 14 residues long. CDR3 residues: CSAQGALGNQPQHF. The CDR3, as DNA: TGCAGCGCGCAGGGGGCGTTGGGCAATCAGCCCCAGCATTTT.

Only a few counts were recorded for this clone. The chain employs TRBV19 and TRBJ2-1, with TRBD2 matching 7 bases. The CDR3 consists of 16 residues. V shed 1 base, J shed 2 bases, and the junction held 5 bases outside the gene matches. Germline V gives CDR1 LNHDA, CDR2 SQIVND (reference sequence). CDR3 residues: CASSIGERGTYNEQFF. CDR3 DNA: TGTGCCAGTAGTATAGGGGAGCGGGGTACCTACAATGAGCAGTTCTTC.

The chain joins TRBV30 to TRBJ1-5; 7 bases are a match to TRBD1. J was trimmed by 6 bases and V by 4 bases; bases with no gene match: 9. Looked up from germline, CDR1 is GTSNPN and CDR2 is SVGIG (reference sequence). This CDR3 is built from 14 residues. The chain's CDR3 is CAWNRDSSGQPQHF. CDR3 nucleotides: TGTGCCTGGAATCGGGACAGCTCAGGTCAGCCCCAGCATTTT.

This clone was seen a handful of times. The chain combines TRBV7-2 with TRBJ1-3; D possibly corresponds to TRBD1 (6 bases). CDR1 and CDR2 (germline): SGHTA, FQGNSA. Trimming stripped 5 bases from V and 3 bases from J, with 17 bases between. The CDR3 loop spans 16 amino acids. DNA of the CDR3: TGTGCCAGCAGCCCTTCCCCACACAGGGTTGGAAACACCATATATTTT. It yields the protein CASSPSPHRVGNTIYF.

This clone was detected a few times. CDR3 amino acids: CATSRTGGIQPQHF. CDR3 nucleotides: TGTGCCACCAGCAGAACAGGGGGCATTCAGCCCCAGCATTTT. The chain has TRBV15 and TRBJ1-5; 9 bases map to TRBD1. V lost 2 bases to trimming and J lost 6 bases; unmatched junction nucleotides: 2. The CDR3 is made up of 14 amino acids. Per the germline V gene, CDR1 is LNHNV and CDR2 is YYDKDF (reference sequence).

In regard to this clone: At one boundary the junction diverges from the germline segment, which might be a read error. V usage is TRBV11-2 and J usage is TRBJ2-7, with D perhaps matching TRBD2 (7 bases). Germline loops: CDR1 SGHAT, CDR2 FQNNGV. The CDR3 length is 14 residues. CDR3 DNA sequence: TGTGCCAGCAGCTTAGGCCCGCTCCCGGGGGGCGTACACTTC. This encodes CASSLGPLPGGVHF.

The V and J genes are TRBV7-2 and TRBJ2-1; D unresolved. Germline CDR1 is SGHTA and CDR2 is FQGNSA. V lost 4 bases to trimming and J lost 4 bases, with 5 bases between them. The CDR3 extends over 12 amino acids. Here the CDR3 reads CASSSRYNEQFF. The CDR3 DNA is TGTGCCAGCAGCTCCCGGTACAATGAGCAGTTCTTC. The variable domain in full, completed from reference TRBV7-2 and TRBJ2-1, reads GAGVSQSPSNKVTEKGKDVELRCDPISGHTALYWYRQSLGQGLEFLIYFQGNSAPDKSGLPSDRFSAERTGGSVSTLTIQRTQQEDSAVYLCASSSRYNEQFFGPGTRLTVL.

The rearrangement joins TRBV20-1 to TRBJ2-5; a possible D gene is TRBD1 (5 bases). The J call could be wrong; TRBJ2-7 is a better fit for the DNA end. This CDR3 is 10 amino acids long. In germline, CDR1 is DFQATT, CDR2 SNEGSKA (reference sequence). The CDR3 DNA reads TGCAGTGCCAGGGACTACGAGCAGTACTTC. It translates to CSARDYEQYF.

Here the CDR3 reads CASSQTLTSGSLEQYF. CDR3 in DNA: TGCGCCAGCAGCCAGACCTTAACTAGCGGGAGTCTCGAGCAGTACTTC. This chain links TRBV5-1 with TRBJ2-7; 11 bases fit TRBD2. Germline V CDR1 and CDR2: SGHRS, YFSETQ. Trimming took 4 bases from V and 6 from J; bases not matched to a gene: 12. This CDR3 comprises 16 residues.

The chain has TRBV5-1 and TRBJ2-7; 8 bases line up with TRBD2. The CDR3 contains 15 residues. J was trimmed by 7 bases and V by 0 bases; bases with no gene match: 9. The germline V gene encodes CDR1 SGHRS and CDR2 YFSETQ. CDR3 nucleotide sequence: TGCGCCAGCAGCTTGGGTACGGGAGGGCCCGAAGAGCAGTACTTC. Amino acid sequence: CASSLGTGGPEEQYF.

In the case of this clone: The sample has other DNA sequences that encode this CDR3 too. This sequence joins TRBV30 and TRBJ2-7, with 10 positions matching TRBD1. The CDR3 sequence is 17 residues long. J lost 4 bases, V lost 1 base, and 13 bases had no gene match. Germline V gives CDR1 GTSNPN, CDR2 SVGIG (reference sequence). CDR3 coding DNA: TGTGCCTGGAGTGGGGGGCCCGCCGGGACAGGGGATTACGAGCAGTACTTC. Translation gives CAWSGGPAGTGDYEQYF.

The V call is TRBV7-2, the J call TRBJ1-1; possibly TRBD1 for D (6 bases). CDR1 is SGHTA, CDR2 FQGNSA, per germline. Deletions cut 2 bases from V and 7 bases from J, with 14 bases between. The length of the CDR3 is 14 residues. The CDR3 DNA sequence: TGTGCCAGCAGCTTATCCCCAGGGGTGGGTGAAGCTTTCTTT. Its translation is CASSLSPGVGEAFF.